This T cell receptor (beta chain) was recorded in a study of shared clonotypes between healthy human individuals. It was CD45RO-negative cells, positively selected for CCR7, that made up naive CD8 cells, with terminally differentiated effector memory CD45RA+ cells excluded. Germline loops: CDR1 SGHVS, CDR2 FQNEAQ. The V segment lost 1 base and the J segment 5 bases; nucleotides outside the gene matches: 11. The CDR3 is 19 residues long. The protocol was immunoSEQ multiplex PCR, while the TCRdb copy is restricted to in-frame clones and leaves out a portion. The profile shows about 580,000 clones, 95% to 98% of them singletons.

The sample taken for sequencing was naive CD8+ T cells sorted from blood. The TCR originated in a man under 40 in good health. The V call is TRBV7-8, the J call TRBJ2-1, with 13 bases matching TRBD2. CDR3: CASSLVPTSGRLVDNEQFF. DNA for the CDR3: TGTGCCAGCAGCTTAGTTCCGACTAGCGGGAGGTTGGTTGACAATGAGCAGTTCTTC.